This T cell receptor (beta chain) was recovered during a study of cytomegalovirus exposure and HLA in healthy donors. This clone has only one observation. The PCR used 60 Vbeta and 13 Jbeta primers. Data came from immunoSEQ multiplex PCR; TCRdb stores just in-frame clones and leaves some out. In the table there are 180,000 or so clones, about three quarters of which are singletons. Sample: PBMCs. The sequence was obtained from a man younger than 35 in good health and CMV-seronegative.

This CDR3 reads CASSIWQGRGRGPQHF. The CDR3 region has the DNA TGTGCCAGTAGTATTTGGCAGGGGCGGGGGAGGGGGCCCCAGCATTTT. V usage is TRBV19 and J usage is TRBJ1-5; a possible D gene is TRBD1 (6 bases). The V gene lost 3 bases and the J gene lost 9 bases, with 21 bases spanning the gap. Germline lookup yields CDR1 LNHDA and CDR2 SQIVND (reference sequence). The CDR3 runs to 16 residues.